This T cell receptor (beta chain) appears in the sequencing data of a study of blood T cell repertoires in COVID-19. V was clipped by 4 bases and J by 4 bases; unmatched bases: 7. This CDR3 contains 16 residues. Germline V gives CDR1 SGHVS, CDR2 FNYEAQ. Data came from immunoSEQ multiplex PCR; TCRdb stores just in-frame clones and leaves some out. The table has approximately 400,000 clones, about four fifths seen once; the top ten hold more than 0.95%. This TCR came from a human donor with acute or convalescent COVID-19. The donor label of this sample is uncertain. The V gene is TRBV7-6, the J gene TRBJ2-1; 10 bases are shared with TRBD2. The specimen was peripheral blood. The CDR3 loop is CASSSASGGLYNEQFF. The DNA for the CDR3 is TGTGCCAGCAGCTCGGCTAGCGGGGGATTATACAATGAGCAGTTCTTC.